This T cell receptor (beta chain) was sequenced for a study of post-analysis software for immune sequencing data. In the case of this clonotype: The antigen remains unidentified.

This CDR3 is 16 amino acids long. The ends lost 7 bases at V and 2 bases at J; junction bases unmatched: 10. Unique molecular identifiers featured in each of the TCR beta cDNA libraries. TCRdb re-called the PCR reads through MiXCR, storing one row per CDR3 protein. The sample holds some 370,000 distinct CDR3 sequences; less than 35% are singletons and the top ten take over 10%. Broader study findings: Significantly decreased normalized Chao1 diversity was recorded for multiple sclerosis patients relative to controls. Samples from a shared batch, those prepared together, strongly co-clustered by F measure. Five or six TRBV segments, TRBV5-6, TRBV5-1 and TRBV20-1 among them, were found more frequent in patients than controls.

The sample comprised blood. The source of this sequence is a girl aged 10 to 17 with multiple sclerosis. The chain has TRBV12-3 or TRBV12-4 and TRBJ2-4; 8 bases agree with TRBD2. CDR3: CASTSGGLTSKNIQYF. The CDR3 DNA sequence: TGTGCCAGCACTTCGGGGGGGCTAACCTCCAAAAACATTCAGTACTTC.